The source of this T cell receptor (beta chain) is a study of blood T cell repertoires in COVID-19. Study background: Samples came from the United States, Italy and Spain, spanning acute and convalescent COVID-19. Sample material is recorded as cDNA or gDNA derived from T cells, B-cell-depleted T cells, or PBMCs.

The CDR3 loop spans 17 amino acids. The ends lost 3 bases at V and 9 bases at J; junction bases unmatched: 11. Germline V gene sequence: CDR1 MNHEY, CDR2 SVGEGT. Per the original methods: Amplification with reference gene primers provided the estimates of nucleated cell counts. Sequencing used immunoSEQ multiplex PCR; TCRdb keeps in-frame clones, though not all of them. The DNA gave D and trimming, while V, J and clone size come from that table. Of 100,000 to 150,000 clones in the sample, 65% to 85% were seen once. This receptor was identified in a woman aged 80 or over with acute or convalescent COVID-19. The chain recombines TRBV6-2 or TRBV6-3 with TRBJ2-3; 14 nucleotides align to TRBD2. Specimen: peripheral blood. The CDR3 reads CASSYYPGLAGDVTQYF. For the CDR3, the DNA is TGTGCCAGCAGTTATTATCCGGGACTAGCGGGGGACGTGACGCAGTATTTT.